This TCR beta chain derives from a study of blood T cell dynamics during melanoma immunotherapy. Across the study: Patients with metastatic melanoma got pembrolizumab or nivolumab-ipilimumab as first-line care.

Specified time point: pre-treatment baseline. Patients with prior systemic cancer treatment, concomitant immunosuppressants, or other active malignancies were excluded. The table lists this clone with a few counts. The antigen is not known. A fixed DNA input of roughly 0.35 ug was used per bulk PBMC sample. Sequenced by immunoSEQ multiplex PCR; TCRdb stores in-frame clones only, minus some. This sample yields approximately 7,000 clones, of which approximately 88% are seen a single time; under 45% belongs to the top ten. Points from the study as a whole: Clones driving repertoire changes may be melanoma-specific or general immune activation.

CDR3 length: 15 residues. Germline values: CDR1 SGHDT, CDR2 YYEEEE. After removal of 4 bases from V and 5 bases from J, the junction contained 6 bases not matched to a gene. The chain is built from TRBV5-6 and TRBJ1-2, with TRBD1 matching 12 bases. This specimen consisted of blood, obtained from a patient treated with checkpoint blockade. The source is a human donor with melanoma. Some clones in this sample may be carry-over from other donors' samples. The DNA of the CDR3 is TGTGCCAGCAGCGCCGGGACAGGGGGCCGGTATGGCTACACCTTC. Translating gives CASSAGTGGRYGYTF.